This T cell receptor beta chain comes out of a study of persistence of HIV-infected CD4 T cells. Study-level findings and limits: TCR oligoclonality correlated with proviral oligoclonality in the same sorted populations.

Sequencing used immunoSEQ version 4 in survey mode. Libraries were prepared by immunoSEQ multiplex PCR; TCRdb keeps only in-frame clonotypes and omits some of them. The table shows some 48,000 clones, with approximately 72% occurring only once. This clone was seen a few times. Its antigen is currently unknown. Stimulation used approximately 9.6 ug/mL lysate from CMV-infected fibroblasts. CD40L/CD69 double-negative CD45RO-high memory CD4+ T cells were collected. For at least 4 years, plasma HIV-1 RNA was undetectable (<50 copies/mL). Before stimulation, PBMCs underwent CD8+ T cell depletion. The J segment lost 1 base and the V segment lost 1 base, leaving 0 bases of the junction unmatched. Germline CDR1 and CDR2: SGHRS and YFSETQ. The CDR3 is 15 amino acids.

The chain carries TRBV5-1 and TRBJ2-2; 8 nucleotides line up with TRBD1. The material was CD4+ T cells sorted from PBMCs after approximately 19-hour stimulation, obtained from a patient who received antiretroviral therapy. This TCR was recovered from an adult man with HIV who was CMV-seropositive. CDR3 loop: CASSLTGGNTGELFF. CDR3 DNA: TGCGCCAGCAGCTTGACAGGGGGGAACACCGGGGAGCTGTTTTTT. Full variable domain (rest looked up from reference TRBV5-1 and TRBJ2-2): KAGVTQTPRYLIKTRGQQVTLSCSPISGHRSVSWYQQTPGQGLQFLFEYFSETQRNKGNFPGRFSGRQFSNSRSEMNVSTLELGDSALYLCASSLTGGNTGELFFGEGSRLTVL.